This T cell receptor (beta chain) was sequenced in a study of T-cell reconstitution after alpha-beta-depleted transplantation in children (dated by TCRdb to about 2016). General notes on the study: The study quantitatively tracked T-cell immune reconstitution after TCRalphabeta/CD19-depleted allogeneic hematopoietic cell transplantation in children using TCR repertoire profiling.

This sample's treatment or condition label indicates: allogeneic hematopoietic cell transplantation with graft depleted of TCRalphabeta T cells and CD19 B cells. TCRalphabeta/CD19-depleted allogeneic hematopoietic cell grafts were given to the transplant recipients, all of whom were children. In the germline V gene (reference sequence), CDR1 corresponds to PRHDT and CDR2 to FYEKMQ. V and J are truncated by 2 bases and 4 bases respectively, leaving an intervening sequence of 4 bases. The CDR3 numbers 12 residues from cysteine through phenylalanine. CDR3 DNA only is kept here, 36 bases in frame from base 1. Beyond this particular receptor, the publication reports: The high TCRbeta diversity at day 60 in some patients was ascribed to recipient T cells and intrathymic progenitors that had survived conditioning. About two months after transplant, the apparently early recovery of alphabetaT-cell counts reportedly depended on just several hundred clones that had expanded rapidly and came from non-depleted graft cells. Over subsequent months, a decline in hyperexpanded clone frequencies was noted, and after one year, T-cell counts and TCRbeta diversity were mostly ascribed to newly produced T cells.

The method was PCR. Instrument used: Illumina HiSeq 2500. To normalize quantification of the TCRbeta repertoire, the TCR libraries were built with molecular barcoding that relied on unique molecular identifiers. The public reads were quality trimmed at Q25 with fastp and then assembled into clones with MiXCR by TCRdb, keeping productive beta chains. Entries are consolidated by CDR3 protein sequence, retaining the most common genes and DNA. This sample has 150,000 to 250,000 distinct CDR3 sequences in its table, and 5% to 7.5% of those were observed once. The ten biggest clones cover 4.5% to 5.5% of the sample. Turning to this clonotype: What this receptor recognizes is not known. There are no base qualities to consult, and no much larger clone falls within one base.

Here the sequenced sample was PBMCs, taken before TCRalphabeta/CD19-depleted stem cell transplant. The chain uses TRBV13 and TRBJ2-3, with the D gene uncertain. This clonotype was obtained from a girl in the first two years of life with combined immunodeficiency, due to receive a stem cell transplant. The nucleotides are TGTGCCAGCAGCTTATTCGCAGATACGCAGTATTTT. Its protein product is CASSLFADTQYF.